A single T cell receptor beta chain is shown here with its context. The target antigen is unknown. What was amplified from RNA transcripts were TCR beta CDR3 regions. With the HTBI primer set, the TCR CDR3 went through a first round of RT-PCR. Each CDR3 protein is one row after TCRdb ran MiXCR on the multiplex PCR reads. Of some 440,000 distinct CDR3 sequences in the sample, about a sixth were seen once. V was trimmed by 0 bases and J by 3 bases, leaving 10 bases between them. The CDR3 is 15 amino acids. Germline V gene lookup returns CDR1 SGHRS and CDR2 YFSETQ. The sample belongs to a study of T cells in Graves' hyperthyroidism and ophthalmopathy. Study details: Peripheral blood sampling occurred at initial diagnosis, before any treatment. Study-wide results and caveats: The model identified upcoming ophthalmopathy a median roughly 6.5 months ahead of onset. Most clonotypes that expanded in the thyroid above 0.001 also showed up in blood.

The genes are TRBV5-1 and TRBJ2-1; D possibly corresponds to TRBD2 (6 bases). Sequencing used blood. This sequence originates from a woman between 18 and 30 years old with Graves' hyperthyroidism. The CDR3 protein is CASSLDGTYYNEQFF. CDR3 DNA sequence: TGCGCCAGCAGCTTGGATGGGACTTACTACAATGAGCAGTTCTTC.